Detailed here is one T cell receptor (beta chain). The record originates from a study of blood T cell repertoires in COVID-19. Study-wide background: Samples came from the United States, Italy and Spain, spanning acute and convalescent COVID-19.

CDR1 and CDR2 from the germline V gene are SGHAT and FQNNGV. CDR3 length: 12 amino acids. Trimming shortened V by 4 bases and J by 1 base, and 5 bases separated the two germline ends. Cohort placement rested on clinical history that participants reported themselves. Cohort 3 recovery required two negative PCRs, clearance, or symptom resolution. Profiling relied on immunoSEQ multiplex PCR, and the TCRdb table lists in-frame clones only, not all of them. The repertoire includes about 370,000 clones, roughly 91% of them detected once, and 1.7% sits in the top ten. The chain couples TRBV11-2 to TRBJ2-7; D ambiguous. The sequenced sample was PBMCs or T cells enriched from blood (not recorded which). This clonotype originated in a woman aged 30 to 39 who had recovered from COVID-19. The CDR3: CASSYSSYEQYF. CDR3 DNA sequence: TGTGCCAGCAGCTACAGTTCCTACGAGCAGTACTTC.